Sequencing of this T cell receptor beta chain was carried out in a study of blood T cell repertoires in COVID-19. Study context: Sites across the United States, Italy and Spain contributed samples from acute and convalescent COVID-19. The cDNA or gDNA used as material had been derived from T cells, B-cell-depleted T cells, or PBMCs.

As processed by the authors: Researchers report that nucleated cell counts were estimated from reference gene primer amplification. Only in-frame clones appear in the TCRdb table, and some are missing; sequencing was by immunoSEQ multiplex PCR. V, J and clone size reflect that table, while D and trimming were determined from the DNA. The sample consists of around 30,000 clones, roughly 83% of them appearing once. The TCR was taken from a human donor in a cohort sampled during active COVID-19. The sample consisted of peripheral blood.

CDR3 in amino acids: CASSFPGQGWFQYF. The CDR3 DNA follows: TGTGCCAGCAGTTTCCCGGGACAGGGATGGTTTCAATACTTC. The chain couples TRBV28 to TRBJ2-7; 9 bases match TRBD1. The CDR3 spans 14 residues. Per germline, CDR1 MDHEN and CDR2 SYDVKM. The V segment lost 3 bases and the J segment 13 bases; nucleotides outside the gene matches: 13. Together with reference TRBV28 and TRBJ2-7, the CDR3 gives the full variable domain: DVKVTQSSRYLVKRTGEKVFLECVQDMDHENMFWYRQDPGLGLRLIYFSYDVKMKEKGDIPEGYSVSREKKERFSLILESASTNQTSMYLCASSFPGQGWFQYFGPGTRLTVT.